This T cell receptor (beta chain) was sequenced during a study of metastatic and nonmetastatic thyroid tumors. The sample holds many counts of this clone. Every patient underwent thyroid surgery untreated. TCRdb reprocessed the PCR reads using MiXCR. The data contain tens of thousands of clones, 12% of them singletons. The sequence derives from a male donor with papillary thyroid cancer or a benign thyroid nodule (not recorded which). Some clones in this sample may be carry-over from other donors' samples. The specimen sequenced was blood.

CDR3 region: CASSFHVNTEAFF. CDR3 DNA sequence: TGTGCCAGCAGTTTCCACGTGAACACTGAAGCTTTCTTT. The chain recombines TRBV12-3 or TRBV12-4 with TRBJ1-1; D not certain. This CDR3 contains 13 residues. V lost 3 bases, J lost 0 bases, and 5 bases lay in between.